This TCR beta chain emerged from a study of graft-versus-host responses after intestinal transplantation. Study-level background: Transplants given to recipients were multivisceral, liver-intestinal, or isolated intestinal.

Repertoires were generated with immunoSEQ multiplex PCR, while TCRdb's copy carries only in-frame clones and drops some. The repertoire holds more than 85,000 clones, 90% to 95% seen once, with about 0.51% in the top ten. As regards this clone: The antigen is not known.

The CDR3 extends over 13 amino acids. The germline V gene has CDR1 GTSNPN and CDR2 SVGIG (reference sequence). Trimming cost V 5 bases and J 5 bases; bases outside gene matches: 9. The V and J genes are TRBV30 and TRBJ2-7, with TRBD2 matching 7 bases. The receptor comes from a human donor who received an intestinal transplant. The sequences come from unstimulated CD8+ T cells sorted from spleen or lymph node cells, collected before intestinal transplant. CDR3: CAWRGGGLNEQYF. CDR3 DNA: TGTGCCTGGCGAGGCGGGGGTCTGAACGAGCAGTACTTC. The complete variable domain, with remaining parts taken from reference TRBV30 and TRBJ2-7, reads SQTIHQWPATLVQPVGSPLSLECTVEGTSNPNLYWYRQAAGRGLQLLFYSVGIGQISSEVPQNLSASRPQDRQFILSSKKLLLSDSGFYLCAWRGGGLNEQYFGPGTRLTVT.